This T cell receptor (beta chain) comes out of a study of blood T cell repertoires in COVID-19 (dated by TCRdb to the early 2020s). General notes on the study: Collaborator samples came from the United States, Italy and Spain and covered acute and convalescent phases of COVID-19. The repertoires were made available in a free public database intended to serve as a resource for research on the immune response to SARS-CoV-2. Where available, HLA class I and class II types were taken from metadata supplied by the sample provider and were not determined by assay-based typing. The material from the prospective study consisted of cDNA or gDNA derived from T cells, B-cell-depleted T cells, or PBMCs. The dataset comprised deeply sampled blood TCRbeta repertoires from subjects exposed to, actively infected with, or recovered from COVID-19. Samples came from the ongoing ImmuneRACE study (first 160 participants) plus 1,254 subjects from 6 global collaborators. Nearly every sample came with metadata listing a de-identified subject ID, COVID-19 status, age in years and sex.

The collaborating institutions used their own protocols to collect whole blood in K2EDTA tubes. For TCRbeta analysis, collaborators shipped samples as frozen whole blood, isolated PBMCs, or DNA extracted from either of those sample types. V drops 5 bases and J drops 4 bases, leaving 9 bases in between. The CDR3 measures 14 amino acids from cysteine to phenylalanine. The CDR3 DNA has 42 bases and is translated from base 1. CDR1 and CDR2 (SGHVS, FQNEAQ) derive from the germline V gene. The immunoSEQ Assay, a bias-controlled multiplex PCR, was used to amplify TCRbeta CDR3 regions from genomic DNA. The original pipeline was this. The number of nucleated cells in each sample was estimated from the amplification of reference gene primers within the assay. To quantify the absolute abundance of each unique TCRbeta CDR3 rearrangement, sequence reads were collapsed and filtered. Productive Simpson clonality was computed per sample as the square root of Simpson's diversity index over productive rearrangements. Imported from immuneACCESS, the table was reduced by TCRdb to in-frame sequences with V and J called. These copies leave out some clones; in studies compared against another copy, an unresolved V gene accounts for under half, and the cause of the remainder is not known. That table gives V, J and clone size, and the DNA gave D and trimming. The sample table contains 150,000 to 200,000 clones; only one count was recorded for more than 75% of them. About 4.4% of the sample lies in the top ten.

Overall results and qualifications from the work: Clinical and demographic metadata were provided uncurated, with the amount varying by source and participant.

About this clone: What antigen it recognizes has not been identified. The record has no base qualities; no much larger clone is one base away.

The chain employs TRBV7-8 and TRBJ2-6; the D segment could be TRBD1, given 5 matching bases. The TCR comes from a human donor in a cohort sampled during active COVID-19. The sequenced material came from peripheral blood. CDR3 sequence: CASSTRTGANVLTF. The sequenced DNA: TGTGCCAGCAGCACACGGACAGGGGCCAACGTCCTGACTTTC.